A selection of T cell receptor beta chains follows, all from one sample in a study of siplizumab effects on memory and regulatory T cells. Libraries were prepared by immunoSEQ multiplex PCR; TCRdb keeps only in-frame clonotypes and omits some of them. The top ten clones hold over 0.15% of a sample with about 120,000 clones, roughly 93% of them seen once. Specimen: non-Treg CD4+ T cells sorted from blood. The receptors originated from a human donor in good health. The CDR3 runs from the conserved cysteine through the conserved F or W. The D gene is left open where the match is weak. Expanded clones are given a class, and other clones once, few, many or no size at all.

J	size	D	V	CDR3	DNA
TRBJ2-1	once	.	TRBV7-2	CASSLSPTNEQFF	TGTGCCAGCAGCTTAAGCCCTACCAATGAGCAGTTCTTC
TRBJ2-3	.	TRBD1	TRBV4-1	CASSETGGAFTQYF	TGCGCCAGCAGCGAAACAGGGGGCGCCTTTACGCAGTATTTT
TRBJ1-3	.	.	TRBV15	CATSTTDSYSGNTIYF	TGTGCCACCAGCACAACTGACAGCTACTCTGGAAACACCATATATTTT
TRBJ2-7	.	.	TRBV5-1	CASSLDSTYEQYF	TGCGCCAGCAGCCTTGACAGCACCTACGAGCAGTACTTC
TRBJ1-1	.	.	TRBV10-3	CAISDPRLNTEAFF	TGTGCCATCAGTGATCCCAGACTGAACACTGAAGCTTTCTTT
TRBJ2-1	once	TRBD1	TRBV6-5	CASSYSTGGYNEQFF	TGTGCCAGCAGTTACTCTACAGGGGGTTATAATGAGCAGTTCTTC
TRBJ2-5	.	.	TRBV27	CASSLDRTEQYF	TGTGCCAGCAGTTTGGACCGGACAGAGCAGTACTTC
TRBJ1-1	.	.	TRBV7-9	CASSPFDRGNTEAFF	TGTGCCAGCAGCCCTTTCGATAGGGGGAACACTGAAGCTTTCTTT
TRBJ2-7	.	TRBD2	TRBV10-2	CASSESEVAGGYEQYF	TGCGCCAGCAGTGAGTCCGAGGTAGCGGGGGGGTACGAGCAGTACTTC
TRBJ2-3	.	.	TRBV5-5	CASSPTGGPASTDTQYF	TGTGCCAGCAGCCCGACTGGAGGACCCGCTAGCACAGATACGCAGTATTTT
TRBJ2-3	.	.	TRBV6-1	CASKNTGSTDTQYF	TGTGCCAGCAAAAATACAGGGTCAACAGATACGCAGTATTTT
TRBJ2-3	.	.	TRBV4-1	CASSPAGGPDTQYF	TGCGCCAGCAGCCCCGCCGGAGGGCCAGATACGCAGTATTTT
TRBJ2-7	.	TRBD2	TRBV11-2	CASSLVSSGLTYEQYF	TGTGCCAGCAGCTTAGTATCTAGCGGGCTTACCTACGAGCAGTACTTC
TRBJ2-1	.	.	TRBV27	CASSLSGVRGNEQFF	TGTGCCAGCAGTTTATCGGGGGTCAGGGGAAATGAGCAGTTCTTC
TRBJ2-3	.	TRBD2	TRBV30	CAWSAGGRVTDTQYF	TGTGCCTGGAGTGCGGGGGGGCGGGTCACAGATACGCAGTATTTT
TRBJ1-5	.	.	TRBV2	CASSPWGEGNQPQHF	TGTGCCAGCAGTCCCTGGGGGGAGGGGAATCAGCCCCAGCATTTT
TRBJ2-1	.	TRBD1	TRBV7-3	CASSPKGNRGYNEQFF	TGTGCCAGCAGCCCAAAGGGGAACAGGGGCTACAATGAGCAGTTCTTC
TRBJ1-1	.	.	TRBV7-9	CASSPQRAFMNTEAFF	TGTGCCAGCAGCCCCCAGAGGGCGTTTATGAACACTGAAGCTTTCTTT
TRBJ2-3	.	.	TRBV7-2	CASSSTGTDGTDTQYF	TGTGCCAGCAGTTCCACCGGGACTGACGGCACAGATACGCAGTATTTT
TRBJ2-1	.	TRBD2	TRBV19	CATQLALDYNEQFF	TGTGCCACCCAACTAGCGCTCGACTACAATGAGCAGTTCTTC
TRBJ1-3	.	TRBD1	TRBV6-5	CASRKQGLGNTIYF	TGTGCCAGCAGGAAACAGGGGTTGGGAAACACCATATATTTT
TRBJ2-6	.	.	TRBV6-1	CASSGQRGGSGANVLTF	TGTGCCAGCAGTGGACAGAGAGGGGGCTCTGGGGCCAACGTCCTGACTTTC
TRBJ2-7	.	.	TRBV4-1	CASSPSVHEQYF	TGCGCCAGCAGCCCCTCTGTCCACGAGCAGTACTTC
TRBJ2-4	.	.	TRBV19	CASSRRDSQGGTTKNIQYF	TGTGCCAGTAGTAGGCGGGACAGTCAAGGGGGGACTACCAAAAACATTCAGTACTTC
TRBJ2-5	once	.	TRBV15	CATSRDGARQETQYF	TGTGCCACCAGCAGAGATGGAGCGCGCCAAGAGACCCAGTACTTC
TRBJ2-7	.	.	TRBV15	CATSVQILNEQYF	TGTGCCACCAGCGTCCAGATACTCAACGAGCAGTACTTC
TRBJ2-7	.	.	TRBV6-5	CASSDRSGSYEQYF	TGTGCCAGCAGTGACAGGAGCGGCTCCTACGAGCAGTACTTC
TRBJ1-1	.	.	TRBV30	CALDRGAGAFF	TGTGCCCTGGATCGGGGGGCCGGAGCTTTCTTT
TRBJ1-5	.	.	TRBV30	CAWIRDKGFVGNQPQHF	TGTGCCTGGATCCGGGACAAGGGGTTTGTCGGCAATCAGCCCCAGCATTTT